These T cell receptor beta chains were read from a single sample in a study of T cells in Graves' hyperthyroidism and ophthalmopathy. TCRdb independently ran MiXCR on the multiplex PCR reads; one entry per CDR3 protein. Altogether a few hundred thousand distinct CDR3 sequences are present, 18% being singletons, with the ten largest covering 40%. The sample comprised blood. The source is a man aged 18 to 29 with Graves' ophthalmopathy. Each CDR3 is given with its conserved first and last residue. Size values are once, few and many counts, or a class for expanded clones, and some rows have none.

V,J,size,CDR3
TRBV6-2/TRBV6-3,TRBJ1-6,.,CASSLYWTATNSPLHF
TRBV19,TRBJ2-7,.,CASSIPTSGGYEQYF
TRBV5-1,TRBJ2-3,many,CASSRVQGASDTQYF
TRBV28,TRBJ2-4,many,CASSPGYEGKNIQYF
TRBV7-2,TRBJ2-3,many,CASSVTWDRVFDTQYF
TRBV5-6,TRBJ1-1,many,CASSPGTVNTEAFF
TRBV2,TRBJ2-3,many,CASSVGLSTDTQYF
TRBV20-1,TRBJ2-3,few,CSARAPGASGGRADTQYF
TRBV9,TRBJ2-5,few,CASSVGVGGPETQYF
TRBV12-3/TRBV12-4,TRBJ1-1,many,CASSLGQAPMNTEAFF
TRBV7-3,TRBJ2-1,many,CASSPGPRGSGGAKEQFF
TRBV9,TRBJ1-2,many,CASTGTGGGGGYGYTF
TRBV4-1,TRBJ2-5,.,CASSQRTWRETQYF
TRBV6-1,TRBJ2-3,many,CASIMNRGGQDTQYF
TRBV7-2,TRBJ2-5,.,CASSLVTVQETQYF
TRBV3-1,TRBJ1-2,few,CASSQDPGAGVTYGYTF
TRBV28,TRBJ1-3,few,CASRGGLPGNTIYF
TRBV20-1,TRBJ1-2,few,CSARGGTGGAYGYTF
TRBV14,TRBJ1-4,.,CASSQQQGWNEKLVF
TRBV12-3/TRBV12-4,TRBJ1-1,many,CASSQGQGAGAFF
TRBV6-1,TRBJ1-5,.,CASSDWGWGFDSNQPQHF
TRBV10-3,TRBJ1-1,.,CAISKGGQITEAFF
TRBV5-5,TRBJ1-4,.,CASSVYSSLNEKLFF
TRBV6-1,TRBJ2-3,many,CASTPQRGITDTQYF
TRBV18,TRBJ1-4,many,CASSPEKGGEKLFF
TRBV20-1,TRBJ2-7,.,CSARGVRAPSWEEQYF
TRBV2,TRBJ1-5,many,CASNPSANSNQPQHF
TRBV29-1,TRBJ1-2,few,CSVAARGAYTF
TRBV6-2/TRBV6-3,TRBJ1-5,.,CASSPREDQPQHF
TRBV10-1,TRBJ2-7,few,CASSESEGGHEQYF
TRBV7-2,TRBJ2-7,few,CASSLVAGTSHEQYF
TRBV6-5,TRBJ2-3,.,CASSYEGQPTDTQYF
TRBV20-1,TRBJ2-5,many,CSAQSGTTSKETQYF
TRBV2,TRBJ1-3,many,CASVGVEGNTIYF
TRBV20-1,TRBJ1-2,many,CSARVGQGATGYTF
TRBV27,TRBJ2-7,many,CASSDVSPGYKQYF
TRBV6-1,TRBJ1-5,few,CASWIGAGNQPQHF
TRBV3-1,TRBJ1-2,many,CASSQDQSGYTF
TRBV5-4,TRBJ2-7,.,CASSFGYGAYEQYF
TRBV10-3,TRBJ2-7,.,CATRSGNRYEQYF
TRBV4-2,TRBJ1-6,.,CASSQDPTGPRSPLHF
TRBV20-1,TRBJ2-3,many,CSAPRPRTSTSTDTQYF
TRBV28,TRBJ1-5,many,CASRRTGREWPQHF
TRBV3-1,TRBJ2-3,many,CASSQEWGDSTDTQYF
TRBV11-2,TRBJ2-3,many,CASSIQGLAGGDTQYF
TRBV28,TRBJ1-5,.,CAPVAVSNQPQHF
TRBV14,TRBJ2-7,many,CASSHPGQGIYEQYF
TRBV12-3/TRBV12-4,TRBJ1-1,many,CASSYRQGPNTEAFF
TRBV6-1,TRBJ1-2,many,CASSSGRGLSYGYTF
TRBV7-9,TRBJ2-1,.,CASSLVGLARVNEQFF
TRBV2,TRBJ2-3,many,CASSESGTGTQYF
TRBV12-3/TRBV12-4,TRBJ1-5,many,CASSRTGGNQPQHF
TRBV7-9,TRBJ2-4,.,CASSLAGLAKNIQYF
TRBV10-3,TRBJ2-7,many,CAIKPGQGYEQYF
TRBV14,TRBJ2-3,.,CASSLLHRRTDTQYF
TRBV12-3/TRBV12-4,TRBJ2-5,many,CASSFPRETQYF